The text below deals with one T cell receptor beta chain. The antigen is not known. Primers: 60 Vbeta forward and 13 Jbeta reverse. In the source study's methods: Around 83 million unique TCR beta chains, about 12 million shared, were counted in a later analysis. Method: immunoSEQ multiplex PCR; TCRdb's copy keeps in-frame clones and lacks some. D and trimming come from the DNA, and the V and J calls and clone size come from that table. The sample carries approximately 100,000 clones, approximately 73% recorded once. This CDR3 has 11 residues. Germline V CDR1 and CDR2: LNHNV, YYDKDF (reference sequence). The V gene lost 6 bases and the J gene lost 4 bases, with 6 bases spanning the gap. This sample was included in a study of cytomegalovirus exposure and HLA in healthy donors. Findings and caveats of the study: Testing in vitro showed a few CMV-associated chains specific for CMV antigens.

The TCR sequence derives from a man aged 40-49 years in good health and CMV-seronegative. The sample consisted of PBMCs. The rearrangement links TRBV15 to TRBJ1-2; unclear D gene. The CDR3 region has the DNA TGTGCCACCAGTACCGGCTATGGCTACACCTTC. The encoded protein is CATSTGYGYTF.